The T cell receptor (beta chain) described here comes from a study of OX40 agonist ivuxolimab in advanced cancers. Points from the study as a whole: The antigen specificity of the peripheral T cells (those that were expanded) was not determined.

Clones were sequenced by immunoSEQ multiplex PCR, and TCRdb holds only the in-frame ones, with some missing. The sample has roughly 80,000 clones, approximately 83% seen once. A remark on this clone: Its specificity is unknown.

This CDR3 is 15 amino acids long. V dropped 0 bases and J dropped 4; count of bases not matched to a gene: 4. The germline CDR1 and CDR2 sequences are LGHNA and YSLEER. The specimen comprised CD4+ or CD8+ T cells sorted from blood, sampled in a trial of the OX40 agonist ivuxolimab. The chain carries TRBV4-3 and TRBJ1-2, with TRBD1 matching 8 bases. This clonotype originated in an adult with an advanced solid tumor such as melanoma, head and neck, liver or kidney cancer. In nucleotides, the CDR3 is TGCGCCAGCAGCCAAGACACAGGGGGTAGCTATGGCTACACCTTC. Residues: CASSQDTGGSYGYTF.